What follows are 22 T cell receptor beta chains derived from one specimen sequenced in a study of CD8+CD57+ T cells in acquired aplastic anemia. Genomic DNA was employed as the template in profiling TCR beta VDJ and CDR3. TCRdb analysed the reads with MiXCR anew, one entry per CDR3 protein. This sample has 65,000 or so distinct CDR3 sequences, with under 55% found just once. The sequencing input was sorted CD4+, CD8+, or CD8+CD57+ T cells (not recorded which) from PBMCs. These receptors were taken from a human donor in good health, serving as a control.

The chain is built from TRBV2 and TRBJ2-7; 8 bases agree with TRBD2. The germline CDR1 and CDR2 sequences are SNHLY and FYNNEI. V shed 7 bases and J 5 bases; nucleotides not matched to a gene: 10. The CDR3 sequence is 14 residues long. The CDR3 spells CASTGGLATDEQYF. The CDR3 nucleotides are TGTGCCAGCACAGGTGGACTAGCAACTGACGAGCAGTACTTC.

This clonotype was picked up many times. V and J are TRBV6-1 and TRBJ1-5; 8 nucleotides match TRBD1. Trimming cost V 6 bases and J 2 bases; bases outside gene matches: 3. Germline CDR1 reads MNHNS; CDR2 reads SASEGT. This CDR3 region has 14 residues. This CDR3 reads CASSKDRGNQPQHF. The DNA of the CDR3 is TGTGCCAGCAGCAAGGACAGGGGCAATCAGCCCCAGCATTTT.

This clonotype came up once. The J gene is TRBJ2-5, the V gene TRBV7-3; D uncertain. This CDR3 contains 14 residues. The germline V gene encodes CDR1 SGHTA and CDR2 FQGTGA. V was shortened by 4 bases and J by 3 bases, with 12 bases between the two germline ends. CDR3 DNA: TGTGCCAGCAGCTCGGCGGCGCGAGAAGAGACCCAGTACTTC. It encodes CASSSAAREETQYF.

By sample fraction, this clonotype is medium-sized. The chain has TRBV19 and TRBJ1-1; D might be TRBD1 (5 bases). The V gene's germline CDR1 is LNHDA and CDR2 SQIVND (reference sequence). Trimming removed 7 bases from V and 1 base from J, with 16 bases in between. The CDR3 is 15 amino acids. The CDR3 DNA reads TGTGCCAGTACCGAAGACAGACGCCCGAACACTGAAGCTTTCTTT. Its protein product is CASTEDRRPNTEAFF.

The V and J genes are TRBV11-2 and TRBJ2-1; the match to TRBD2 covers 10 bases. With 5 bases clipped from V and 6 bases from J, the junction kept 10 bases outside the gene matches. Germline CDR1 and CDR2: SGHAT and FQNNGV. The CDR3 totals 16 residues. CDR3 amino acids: CASSPPPSGSLNEQFF. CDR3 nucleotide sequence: TGTGCCAGCAGCCCCCCTCCTAGCGGGAGCCTCAATGAGCAGTTCTTC.

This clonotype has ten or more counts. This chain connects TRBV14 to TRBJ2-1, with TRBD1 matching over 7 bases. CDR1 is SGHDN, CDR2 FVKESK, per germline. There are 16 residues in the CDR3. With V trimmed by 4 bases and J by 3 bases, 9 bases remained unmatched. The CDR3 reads CASSRGTTGNYNEQFF. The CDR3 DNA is TGTGCCAGCAGCCGTGGAACGACAGGGAACTACAATGAGCAGTTCTTC.

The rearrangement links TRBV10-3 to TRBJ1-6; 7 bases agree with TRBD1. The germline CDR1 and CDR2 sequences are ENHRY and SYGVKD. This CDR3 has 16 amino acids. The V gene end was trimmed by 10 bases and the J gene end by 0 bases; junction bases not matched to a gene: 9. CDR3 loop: CATHDRDTSYNSPLHF. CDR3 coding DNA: TGTGCCACGCACGACAGGGACACCTCCTATAATTCACCCCTCCACTTT.

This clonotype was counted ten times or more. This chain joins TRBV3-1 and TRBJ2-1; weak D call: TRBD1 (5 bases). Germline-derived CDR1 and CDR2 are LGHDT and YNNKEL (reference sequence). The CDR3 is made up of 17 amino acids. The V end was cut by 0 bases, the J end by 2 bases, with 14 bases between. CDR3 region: CASSQEVVGHPYNEQFF. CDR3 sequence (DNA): TGTGCCAGCAGCCAAGAAGTGGTAGGACATCCCTACAATGAGCAGTTCTTC.

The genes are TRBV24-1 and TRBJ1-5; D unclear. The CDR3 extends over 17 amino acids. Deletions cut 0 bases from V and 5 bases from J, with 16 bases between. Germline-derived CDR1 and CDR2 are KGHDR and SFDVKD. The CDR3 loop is CATSDLPGQEAYQPQHF. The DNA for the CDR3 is TGTGCCACCAGTGATTTGCCCGGGCAGGAGGCCTATCAGCCCCAGCATTTT.

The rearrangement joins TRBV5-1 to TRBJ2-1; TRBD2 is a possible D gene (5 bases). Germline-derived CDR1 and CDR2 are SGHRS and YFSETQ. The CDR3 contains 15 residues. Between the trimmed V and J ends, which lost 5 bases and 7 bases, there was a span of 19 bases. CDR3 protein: CASSPRTAGVNEQFF. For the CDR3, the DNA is TGCGCCAGCAGTCCCCGGACTGCTGGGGTGAATGAGCAGTTCTTC.

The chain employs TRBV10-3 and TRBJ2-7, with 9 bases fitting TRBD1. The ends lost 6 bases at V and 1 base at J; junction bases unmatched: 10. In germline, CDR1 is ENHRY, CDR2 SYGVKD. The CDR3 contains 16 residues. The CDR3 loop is CAIRARTGETSYEQYF. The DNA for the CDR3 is TGTGCCATCAGGGCTCGGACAGGGGAAACATCCTACGAGCAGTACTTC.

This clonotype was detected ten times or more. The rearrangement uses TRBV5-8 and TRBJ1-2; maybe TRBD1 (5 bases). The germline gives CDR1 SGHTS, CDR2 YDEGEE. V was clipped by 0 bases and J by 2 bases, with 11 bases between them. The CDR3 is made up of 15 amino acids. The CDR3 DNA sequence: TGTGCCAGCAGCTTGGGGGGCAGGGCCAACTATGGCTACACCTTC. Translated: CASSLGGRANYGYTF.

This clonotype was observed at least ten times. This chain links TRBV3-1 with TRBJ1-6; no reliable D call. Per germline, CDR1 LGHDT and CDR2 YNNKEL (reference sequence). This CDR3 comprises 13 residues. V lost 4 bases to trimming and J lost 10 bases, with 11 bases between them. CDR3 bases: TGTGCCAGCAGCCCCGGGATCGCCTCACCCCTCCACTTT. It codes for CASSPGIASPLHF.

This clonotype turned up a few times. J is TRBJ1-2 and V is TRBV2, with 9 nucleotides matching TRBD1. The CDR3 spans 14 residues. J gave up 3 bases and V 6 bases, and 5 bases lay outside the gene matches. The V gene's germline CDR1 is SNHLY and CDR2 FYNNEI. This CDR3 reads CASSPRDRDYGYTF. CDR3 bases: TGTGCCAGCAGCCCCCGGGACAGGGACTATGGCTACACCTTC. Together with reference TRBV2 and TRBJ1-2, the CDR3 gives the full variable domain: EPEVTQTPSHQVTQMGQEVILRCVPISNHLYFYWYRQILGQKVEFLVSFYNNEISEKSEIFDDQFSVERPDGSNFTLKIRSTKLEDSAMYFCASSPRDRDYGYTFGSGTRLTVV.

Here the CDR3 DNA reads TGTGCCAGTGAAAGACCTGATGACTATGGCTACACCTTC. Protein product: CASERPDDYGYTF. This chain connects TRBV19 to TRBJ1-2; D remains ambiguous. Germline CDR1 LNHDA, CDR2 SQIVND (reference sequence). CDR3 size: 13 residues. Trimming took off 8 bases at V and 3 bases at J, with 13 bases between the two ends.

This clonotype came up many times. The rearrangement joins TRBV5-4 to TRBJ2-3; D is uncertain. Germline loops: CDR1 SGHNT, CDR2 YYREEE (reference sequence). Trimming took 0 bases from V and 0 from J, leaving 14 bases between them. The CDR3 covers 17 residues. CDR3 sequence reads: CASSLVRGGRSTDTQYF. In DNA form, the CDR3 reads TGTGCCAGCAGCTTGGTTAGAGGTGGTCGTAGCACAGATACGCAGTATTTT.

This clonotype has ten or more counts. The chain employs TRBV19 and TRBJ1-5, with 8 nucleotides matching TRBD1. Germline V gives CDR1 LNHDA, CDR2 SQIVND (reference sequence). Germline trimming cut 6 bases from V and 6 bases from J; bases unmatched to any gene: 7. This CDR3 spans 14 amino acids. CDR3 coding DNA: TGTGCCAGTAGACCGACAGGGGTCCTTCAGCCCCAGCATTTT. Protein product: CASRPTGVLQPQHF.

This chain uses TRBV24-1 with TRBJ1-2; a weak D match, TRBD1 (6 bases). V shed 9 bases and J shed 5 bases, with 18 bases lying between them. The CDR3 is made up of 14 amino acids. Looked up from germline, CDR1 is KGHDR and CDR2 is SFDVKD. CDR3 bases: TGTGCCACCCGCGGACTAGCGGGGGCATATGGCTACACCTTC. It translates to CATRGLAGAYGYTF.

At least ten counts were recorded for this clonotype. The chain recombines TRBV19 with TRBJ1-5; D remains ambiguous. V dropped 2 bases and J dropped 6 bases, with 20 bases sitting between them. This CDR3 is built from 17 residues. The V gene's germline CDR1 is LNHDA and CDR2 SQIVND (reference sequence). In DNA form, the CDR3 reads TGTGCCAGTAGTATATACCCTATGGGAGGTGGCGGTCAGCCCCAGCATTTT. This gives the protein CASSIYPMGGGGQPQHF. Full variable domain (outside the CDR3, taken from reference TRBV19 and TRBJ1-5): DGGITQSPKYLFRKEGQNVTLSCEQNLNHDAMYWYRQDPGQGLRLIYYSQIVNDFQKGDIAEGYSVSREKKESFPLTVTSAQKNPTAFYLCASSIYPMGGGGQPQHFGDGTRLSIL.

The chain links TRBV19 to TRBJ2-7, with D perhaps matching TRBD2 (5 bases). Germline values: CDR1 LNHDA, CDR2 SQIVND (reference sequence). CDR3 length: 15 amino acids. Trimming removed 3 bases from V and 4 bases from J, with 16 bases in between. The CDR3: CASSMNRGSSYEQYF. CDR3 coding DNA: TGTGCCAGTAGTATGAATAGAGGGAGTTCGTACGAGCAGTACTTC.

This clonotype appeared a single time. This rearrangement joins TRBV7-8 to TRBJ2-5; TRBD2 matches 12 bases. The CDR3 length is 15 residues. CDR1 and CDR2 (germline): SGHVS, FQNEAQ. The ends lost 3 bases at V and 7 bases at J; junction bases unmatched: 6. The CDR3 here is CASSFGTSGWRTQYF. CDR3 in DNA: TGTGCCAGCAGCTTTGGGACTAGCGGGTGGCGGACCCAGTACTTC.

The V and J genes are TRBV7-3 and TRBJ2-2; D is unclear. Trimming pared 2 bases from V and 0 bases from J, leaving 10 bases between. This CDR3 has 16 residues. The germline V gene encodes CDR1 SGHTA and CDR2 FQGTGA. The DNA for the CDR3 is TGTGCCAGCAGCTTATGGGCTATCGCGAACACCGGGGAGCTGTTTTTT. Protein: CASSLWAIANTGELFF. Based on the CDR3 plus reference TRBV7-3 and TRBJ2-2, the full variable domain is GAGVSQTPSNKVTEKGKYVELRCDPISGHTALYWYRQSLGQGPEFLIYFQGTGAADDSGLPNDRFFAVRPEGSVSTLKIQRTERGDSAVYLCASSLWAIANTGELFFGEGSRLTVL.